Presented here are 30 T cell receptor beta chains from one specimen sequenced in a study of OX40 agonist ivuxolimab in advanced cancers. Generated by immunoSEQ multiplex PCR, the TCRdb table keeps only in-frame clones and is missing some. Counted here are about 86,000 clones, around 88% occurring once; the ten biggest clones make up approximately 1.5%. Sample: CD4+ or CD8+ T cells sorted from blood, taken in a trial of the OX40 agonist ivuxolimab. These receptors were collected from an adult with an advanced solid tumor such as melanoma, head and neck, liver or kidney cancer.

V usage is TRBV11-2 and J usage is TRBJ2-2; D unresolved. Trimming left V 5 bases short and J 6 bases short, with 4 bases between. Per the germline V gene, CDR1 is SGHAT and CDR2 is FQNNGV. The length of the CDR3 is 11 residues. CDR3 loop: CASSRSGELFF. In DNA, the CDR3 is TGTGCCAGCAGCCGCTCCGGGGAGCTGTTTTTT.

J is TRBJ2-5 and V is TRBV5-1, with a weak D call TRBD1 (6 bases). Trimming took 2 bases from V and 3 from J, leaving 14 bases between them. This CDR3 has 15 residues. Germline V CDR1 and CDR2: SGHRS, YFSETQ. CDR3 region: CASSLQGRGEETQYF. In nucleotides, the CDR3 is TGCGCCAGCAGCTTACAGGGAAGAGGAGAAGAGACCCAGTACTTC.

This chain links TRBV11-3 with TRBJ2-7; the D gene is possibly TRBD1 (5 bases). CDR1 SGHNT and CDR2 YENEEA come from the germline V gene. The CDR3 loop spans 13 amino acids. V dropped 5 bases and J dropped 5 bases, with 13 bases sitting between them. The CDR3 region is CASSLTQVHEQYF. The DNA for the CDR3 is TGTGCCAGCAGCCTTACACAGGTCCACGAGCAGTACTTC.

The CDR3 bases are TGTGCCAGTAGTATCTTCCGGGCTGGGGGTGAGCAGTTCTTC. This translates into CASSIFRAGGEQFF. The V call is TRBV19, the J call TRBJ2-1; possibly TRBD1 or TRBD2 for D (5 bases each). Trimming stripped 3 bases from V and 9 bases from J, with 15 bases between. CDR1 and CDR2 from the germline V gene are LNHDA and SQIVND (reference sequence). This CDR3 has 14 amino acids.

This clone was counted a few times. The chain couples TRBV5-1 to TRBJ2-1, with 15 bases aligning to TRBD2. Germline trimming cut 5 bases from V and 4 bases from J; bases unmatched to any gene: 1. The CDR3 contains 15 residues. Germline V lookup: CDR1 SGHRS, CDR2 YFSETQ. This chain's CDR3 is CASRGLAGGYNEQFF. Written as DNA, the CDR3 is TGCGCCAGCAGAGGACTAGCGGGAGGGTACAATGAGCAGTTCTTC. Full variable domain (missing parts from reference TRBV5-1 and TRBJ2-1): KAGVTQTPRYLIKTRGQQVTLSCSPISGHRSVSWYQQTPGQGLQFLFEYFSETQRNKGNFPGRFSGRQFSNSRSEMNVSTLELGDSALYLCASRGLAGGYNEQFFGPGTRLTVL.

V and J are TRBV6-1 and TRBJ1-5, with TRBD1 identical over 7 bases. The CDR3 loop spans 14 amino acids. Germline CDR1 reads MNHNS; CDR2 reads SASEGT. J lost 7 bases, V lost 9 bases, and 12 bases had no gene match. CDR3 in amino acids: CASTIQGVGQPQHF. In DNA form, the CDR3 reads TGTGCCAGTACCATCCAGGGGGTTGGACAGCCCCAGCATTTT.

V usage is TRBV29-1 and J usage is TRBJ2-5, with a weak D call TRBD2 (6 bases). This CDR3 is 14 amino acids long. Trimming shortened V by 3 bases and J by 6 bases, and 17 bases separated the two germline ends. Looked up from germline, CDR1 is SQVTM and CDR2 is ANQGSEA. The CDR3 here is CSVDEGGAPKTQYF. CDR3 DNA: TGCAGCGTTGATGAGGGCGGGGCCCCGAAGACCCAGTACTTC. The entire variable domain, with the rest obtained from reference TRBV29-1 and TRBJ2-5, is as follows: SAVISQKPSRDICQRGTSLTIQCQVDSQVTMMFWYRQQPGQSLTLIATANQGSEATYESGFVIDKFPISRPNLTFSTLTVSNMSPEDSSIYLCSVDEGGAPKTQYFGPGTRLLVL.

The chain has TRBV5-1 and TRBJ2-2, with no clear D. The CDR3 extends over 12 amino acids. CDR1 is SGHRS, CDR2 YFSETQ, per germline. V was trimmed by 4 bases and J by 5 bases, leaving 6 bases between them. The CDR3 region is CASSIGTGELFF. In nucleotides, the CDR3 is TGCGCCAGCAGCATCGGTACCGGGGAGCTGTTTTTT.

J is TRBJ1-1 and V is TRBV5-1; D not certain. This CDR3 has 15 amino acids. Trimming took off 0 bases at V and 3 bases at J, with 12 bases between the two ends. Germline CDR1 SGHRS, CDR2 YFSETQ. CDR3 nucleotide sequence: TGCGCCAGCAGCTTGGCCCCCAGGATGGACACTGAAGCTTTCTTT. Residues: CASSLAPRMDTEAFF.

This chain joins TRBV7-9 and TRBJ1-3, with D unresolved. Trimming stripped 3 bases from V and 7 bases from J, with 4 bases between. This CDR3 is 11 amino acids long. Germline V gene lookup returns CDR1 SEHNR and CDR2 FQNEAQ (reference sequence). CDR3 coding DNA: TGTGCCAGCAGCTTCCTCAACACCATATATTTT. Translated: CASSFLNTIYF.

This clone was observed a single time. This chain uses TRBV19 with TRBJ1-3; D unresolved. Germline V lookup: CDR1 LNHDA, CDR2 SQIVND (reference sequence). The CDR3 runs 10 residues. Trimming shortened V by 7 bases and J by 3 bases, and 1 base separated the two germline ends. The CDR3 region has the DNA TGTGCCAGTATTGGAAACACCATATATTTT. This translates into CASIGNTIYF.

CDR3 in amino acids: CASSRGTPSSYEQYF. CDR3 coding DNA: TGTGCCAGCAGCCGCGGGACACCCAGCTCCTACGAGCAGTACTTC. The chain carries TRBV28 and TRBJ2-7; either TRBD1 or TRBD2 may fit D (6 bases each). The germline V gene has CDR1 MDHEN and CDR2 SYDVKM. The CDR3 is 15 residues long. V shed 6 bases and J shed 0 bases, with 15 bases lying between them.

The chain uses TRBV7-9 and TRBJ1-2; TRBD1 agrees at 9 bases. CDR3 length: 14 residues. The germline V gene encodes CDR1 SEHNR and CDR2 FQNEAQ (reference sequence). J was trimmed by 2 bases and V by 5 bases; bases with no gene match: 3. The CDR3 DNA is TGTGCCAGCAGCCGTACAGGGGGCAACTATGGCTACACCTTC. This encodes CASSRTGGNYGYTF.

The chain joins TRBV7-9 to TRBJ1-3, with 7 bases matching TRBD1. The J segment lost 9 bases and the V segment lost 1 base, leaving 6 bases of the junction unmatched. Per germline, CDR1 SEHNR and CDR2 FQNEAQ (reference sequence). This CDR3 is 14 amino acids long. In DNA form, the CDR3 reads TGTGCCAGCAGCTTAGAGGGGGCGCGGTTCACCATATATTTT. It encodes CASSLEGARFTIYF.

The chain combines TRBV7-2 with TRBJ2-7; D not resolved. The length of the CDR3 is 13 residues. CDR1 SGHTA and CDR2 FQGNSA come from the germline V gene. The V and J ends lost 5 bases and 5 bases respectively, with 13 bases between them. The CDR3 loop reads CASSVRTRNEQYF. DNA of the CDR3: TGTGCCAGCAGCGTGAGGACCCGGAACGAGCAGTACTTC.

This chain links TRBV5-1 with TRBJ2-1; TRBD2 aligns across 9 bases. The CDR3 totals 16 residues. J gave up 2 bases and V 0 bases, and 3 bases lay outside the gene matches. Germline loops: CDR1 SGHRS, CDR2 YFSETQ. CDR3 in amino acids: CASSLGSGSAYNEQFF. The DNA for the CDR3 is TGCGCCAGCAGCTTGGGTAGCGGGAGCGCCTACAATGAGCAGTTCTTC.

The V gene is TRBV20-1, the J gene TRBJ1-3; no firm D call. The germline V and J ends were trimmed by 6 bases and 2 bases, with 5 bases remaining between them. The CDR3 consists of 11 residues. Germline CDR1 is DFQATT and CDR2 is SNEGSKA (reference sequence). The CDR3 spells CSAKAGNTIYF. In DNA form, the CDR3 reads TGCAGTGCAAAAGCTGGAAACACCATATATTTT.

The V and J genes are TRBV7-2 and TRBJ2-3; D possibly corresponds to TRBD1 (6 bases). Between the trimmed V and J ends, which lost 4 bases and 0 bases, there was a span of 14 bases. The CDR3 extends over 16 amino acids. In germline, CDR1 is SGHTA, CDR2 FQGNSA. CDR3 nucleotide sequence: TGTGCCAGCAGCTGGGGGCCTGGGGCTAGCACAGATACGCAGTATTTT. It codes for CASSWGPGASTDTQYF.

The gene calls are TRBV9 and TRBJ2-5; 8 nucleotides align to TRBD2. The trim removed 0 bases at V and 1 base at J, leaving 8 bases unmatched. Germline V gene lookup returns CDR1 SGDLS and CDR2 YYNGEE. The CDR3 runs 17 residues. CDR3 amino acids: CASSVEITSGPQETQYF. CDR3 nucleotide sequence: TGTGCCAGCAGCGTAGAAATTACTAGCGGCCCCCAAGAGACCCAGTACTTC.

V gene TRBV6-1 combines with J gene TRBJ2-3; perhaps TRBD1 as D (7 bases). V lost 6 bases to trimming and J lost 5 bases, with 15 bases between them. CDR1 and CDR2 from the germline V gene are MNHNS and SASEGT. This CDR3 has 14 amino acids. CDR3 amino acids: CASRQGGSGDTQYF. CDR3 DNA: TGTGCCAGCAGGCAGGGGGGTTCGGGAGATACGCAGTATTTT.

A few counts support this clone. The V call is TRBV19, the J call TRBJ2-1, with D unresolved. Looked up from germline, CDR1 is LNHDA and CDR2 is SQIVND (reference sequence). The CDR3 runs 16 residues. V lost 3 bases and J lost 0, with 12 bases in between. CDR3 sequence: CASSIEAQSSYNEQFF. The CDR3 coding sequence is TGTGCCAGTAGTATTGAGGCCCAGAGCTCCTACAATGAGCAGTTCTTC.

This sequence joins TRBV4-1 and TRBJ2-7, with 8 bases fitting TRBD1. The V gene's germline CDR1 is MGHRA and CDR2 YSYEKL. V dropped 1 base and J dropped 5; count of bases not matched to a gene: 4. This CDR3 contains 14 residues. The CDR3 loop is CASSQGQGLNEQYF. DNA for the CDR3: TGCGCCAGCAGCCAAGGACAGGGGCTAAACGAGCAGTACTTC.

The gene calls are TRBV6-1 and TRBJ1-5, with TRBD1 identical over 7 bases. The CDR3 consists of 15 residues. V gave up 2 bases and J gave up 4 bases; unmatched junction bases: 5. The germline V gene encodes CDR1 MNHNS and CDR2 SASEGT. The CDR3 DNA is TGTGCCAGCAGTGAATTGACAGGGTATAATCAGCCCCAGCATTTT. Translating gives CASSELTGYNQPQHF.

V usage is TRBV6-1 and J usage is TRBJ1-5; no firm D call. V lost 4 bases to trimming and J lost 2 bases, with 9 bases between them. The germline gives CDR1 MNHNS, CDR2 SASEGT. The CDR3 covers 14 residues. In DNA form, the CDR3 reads TGTGCCAGCAGTGGGACCCCTGGCAATCAGCCCCAGCATTTT. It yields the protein CASSGTPGNQPQHF.

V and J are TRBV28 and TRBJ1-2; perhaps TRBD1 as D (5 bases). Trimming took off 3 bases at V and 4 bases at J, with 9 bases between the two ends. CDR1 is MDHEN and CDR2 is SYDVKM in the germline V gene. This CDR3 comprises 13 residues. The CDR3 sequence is CASSFAGSYGYTF. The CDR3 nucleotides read TGTGCCAGCAGTTTCGCAGGGTCCTATGGCTACACCTTC.

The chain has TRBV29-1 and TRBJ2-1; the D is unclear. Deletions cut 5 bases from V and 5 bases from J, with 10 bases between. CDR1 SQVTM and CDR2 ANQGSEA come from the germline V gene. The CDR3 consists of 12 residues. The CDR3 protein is CSVKQNHNEQFF. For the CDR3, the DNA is TGCAGCGTTAAACAGAACCACAATGAGCAGTTCTTC.

The CDR3 sequence is CASSSGQGGNTEAFF. CDR3 sequence (DNA): TGTGCCAGCAGCTCCGGACAGGGAGGGAACACTGAAGCTTTCTTT. The chain recombines TRBV5-4 with TRBJ1-1, with 8 bases that match TRBD1. The CDR3 has 15 residues. Looked up from germline, CDR1 is SGHNT and CDR2 is YYREEE (reference sequence). The ends lost 3 bases at V and 1 base at J; junction bases unmatched: 5.

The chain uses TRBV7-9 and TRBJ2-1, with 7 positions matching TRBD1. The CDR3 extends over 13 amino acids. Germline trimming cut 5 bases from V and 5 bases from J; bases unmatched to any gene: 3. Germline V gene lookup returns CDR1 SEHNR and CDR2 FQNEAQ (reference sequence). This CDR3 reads CASSIDRDNEQFF. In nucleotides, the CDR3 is TGTGCCAGCAGCATAGACAGGGACAATGAGCAGTTCTTC. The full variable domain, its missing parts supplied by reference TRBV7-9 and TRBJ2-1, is DTGVSQNPRHKITKRGQNVTFRCDPISEHNRLYWYRQTLGQGPEFLTYFQNEAQLEKSRLLSDRFSAERPKGSFSTLEIQRTEQGDSAMYLCASSIDRDNEQFFGPGTRLTVL.

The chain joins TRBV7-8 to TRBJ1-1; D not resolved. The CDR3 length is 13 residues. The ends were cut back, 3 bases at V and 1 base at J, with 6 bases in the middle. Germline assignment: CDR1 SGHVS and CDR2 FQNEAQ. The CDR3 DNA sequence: TGTGCCAGCAGCTTCTCGGAGAACACTGAAGCTTTCTTT. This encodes CASSFSENTEAFF.

CDR3 DNA sequence: TGCAGTGCAGAAGTGGAGAATGAGCAGTTCTTC. Translating it yields CSAEVENEQFF. This sequence joins TRBV20-1 and TRBJ2-1; D uncertain. Deletions cut 6 bases from V and 7 bases from J, with 10 bases between. Germline V gene lookup returns CDR1 DFQATT and CDR2 SNEGSKA (reference sequence). The CDR3 is 11 amino acids.